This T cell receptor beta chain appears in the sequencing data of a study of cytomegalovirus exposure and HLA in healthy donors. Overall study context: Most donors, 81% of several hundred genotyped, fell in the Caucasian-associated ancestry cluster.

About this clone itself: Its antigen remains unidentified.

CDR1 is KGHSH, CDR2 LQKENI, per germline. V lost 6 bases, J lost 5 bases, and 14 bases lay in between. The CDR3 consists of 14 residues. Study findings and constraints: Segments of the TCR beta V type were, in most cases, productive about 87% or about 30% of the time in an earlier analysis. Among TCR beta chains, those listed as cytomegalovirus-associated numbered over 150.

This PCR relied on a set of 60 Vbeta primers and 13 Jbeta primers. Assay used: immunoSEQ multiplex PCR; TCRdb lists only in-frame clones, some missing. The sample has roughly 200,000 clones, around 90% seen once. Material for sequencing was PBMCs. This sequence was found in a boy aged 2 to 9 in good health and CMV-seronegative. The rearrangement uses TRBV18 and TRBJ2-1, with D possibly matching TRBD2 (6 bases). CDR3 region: CASSLIPSDNEQFF. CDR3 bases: TGTGCCAGCTCTCTCATCCCTAGCGACAATGAGCAGTTCTTC.